These T cell receptor beta chains were read from a single sample in a study of blood T cell repertoires in COVID-19. Generated by immunoSEQ multiplex PCR, the TCRdb table keeps only in-frame clones and is missing some. The sample lists 200,000 or so clones, approximately 90% occurring once. Input material: PBMCs or T cells enriched from blood (not recorded which). These receptors were obtained from a woman aged 30 to 39 who had recovered from COVID-19. Each CDR3 is given with its conserved first and last residue. The order of the fields is J gene, V gene, clone size, D gene, CDR3 protein, CDR3 DNA. The D gene is left open where the match is weak. Rows may omit the clone size; those that give it use once, few, many or a size class.

>TRBJ1-1|TRBV7-6|NA|TRBD1
CASSFRQGVEAFF
TGTGCCAGCAGCTTCCGACAGGGGGTAGAAGCTTTCTTT
>TRBJ2-1|TRBV7-9|NA|TRBD2
CASSLRSGVYEQFF
TGTGCCAGCAGCTTGAGAAGCGGGGTCTATGAGCAGTTCTTC
>TRBJ2-3|TRBV11-2|NA|TRBD2
CASFGGGQITDTQYF
TGTGCCAGTTTCGGCGGGGGGCAAATCACAGATACGCAGTATTTT
>TRBJ1-6|TRBV3-1/TRBV3-2|NA|TRBD1
CASSQLDRRNSPLHF
TGTGCCAGCAGCCAACTGGACAGGCGGAATTCACCCCTCCACTTT
>TRBJ1-5|TRBV6-5|NA|TRBD1
CASSPDRERHQPQHF
TGTGCCAGCAGTCCAGACAGGGAGAGACATCAGCCCCAGCATTTT
>TRBJ1-1|TRBV19|NA|TRBD1
CASSFQDRGTEAFF
TGTGCCAGTAGTTTCCAGGACAGGGGCACTGAAGCTTTCTTT
>TRBJ1-2|TRBV19|NA|NA
CASSNTALYGYTF
TGTGCCAGTAGTAACACAGCTTTGTATGGCTACACCTTC
>TRBJ2-5|TRBV19|NA|TRBD2
CASSMGGRETQYF
TGTGCCAGTAGTATGGGGGGGAGGGAGACCCAGTACTTC
>TRBJ2-5|TRBV18|NA|NA
CASSTGKAGETQYF
TGTGCCAGCTCAACCGGTAAAGCAGGGGAGACCCAGTACTTC
>TRBJ2-7|TRBV19|NA|TRBD2
CASSIGSGELNFYEQYF
TGTGCCAGTAGTATAGGTAGCGGGGAACTGAATTTCTACGAGCAGTACTTC
>TRBJ1-1|TRBV29-1|NA|NA
CSVDSGTEAFF
TGCAGCGTTGACTCGGGGACTGAAGCTTTCTTT
>TRBJ2-3|TRBV9|NA|TRBD2
CASSVVRGSPTDTQYF
TGTGCCAGCAGCGTAGTGCGGGGGTCCCCCACAGATACGCAGTATTTT
>TRBJ1-2|TRBV27|NA|TRBD1
CASRGQGEETGFNGYTF
TGTGCCAGCCGGGGCCAGGGGGAGGAGACAGGGTTTAATGGCTACACCTTC
>TRBJ2-3|TRBV5-1|NA|NA
CASSLWGGPTDTQYF
TGCGCCAGCAGCTTGTGGGGGGGCCCCACAGATACGCAGTATTTT
>TRBJ1-1|TRBV2|few|NA
CASTSRLGVTEAFF
TGTGCCAGCACATCAAGGTTAGGGGTGACTGAAGCTTTCTTT
>TRBJ1-3|TRBV5-6|NA|NA
CASSFHPGDTIYF
TGTGCCAGCAGCTTCCACCCCGGGGACACCATATATTTT
>TRBJ2-5|TRBV4-3|NA|NA
CASSQAGLQETQYF
TGCGCCAGCAGCCAAGCAGGGTTACAAGAGACCCAGTACTTC
>TRBJ1-2|TRBV12-3/TRBV12-4|NA|NA
CASSLTGSGYTF
TGTGCCAGCAGTCTAACAGGGTCGGGCTACACCTTC
>TRBJ1-2|TRBV4-2|NA|TRBD1
CASSQDWDRGYGYTF
TGTGCCAGCAGCCAAGATTGGGACAGGGGGTATGGCTACACCTTC
>TRBJ2-7|TRBV24-1|once|TRBD1
CATSDSGQGHSSYEQYF
TGTGCCACCAGTGATTCGGGACAGGGGCACAGCTCCTACGAGCAGTACTTC
>TRBJ2-2|TRBV7-2|NA|TRBD2
CASSFISGGNTGELFF
TGTGCCAGCAGCTTTATTAGCGGGGGGAACACCGGGGAGCTGTTTTTT
>TRBJ2-7|TRBV29-1|NA|TRBD1
CSVEQGDYEQYF
TGCAGCGTTGAACAGGGGGATTACGAGCAGTACTTC
>TRBJ1-2|TRBV7-2|once|TRBD1
CASSPRDRGSGYTF
TGTGCCAGCAGCCCAAGGGACAGGGGTTCTGGCTACACCTTC
>TRBJ1-2|TRBV4-1|NA|TRBD1
CASSQDLQGHLYGYTF
TGCGCCAGCAGCCAAGATCTACAGGGGCACCTCTATGGCTACACCTTC
>TRBJ1-1|TRBV6-5|NA|TRBD1
CASTTGLGYTEAFF
TGTGCCAGTACGACAGGGCTGGGGTACACTGAAGCTTTCTTT
>TRBJ2-2|TRBV19|once|TRBD1
CASRDRGDTGELFF
TGTGCCAGCCGGGACAGGGGAGACACCGGGGAGCTGTTTTTT
>TRBJ2-7|TRBV4-3|NA|NA
CASSPGGNGVYEQYF
TGCGCCAGCAGCCCCGGAGGAAACGGAGTCTACGAGCAGTACTTC
>TRBJ2-1|TRBV3-1/TRBV3-2|NA|TRBD2
CASSQDPLAGLIGEQFF
TGTGCCAGCAGCCAAGACCCCCTAGCGGGGTTAATTGGTGAGCAGTTCTTC
>TRBJ1-3|TRBV4-1|NA|TRBD1
CASTPGQGPGNTIYF
TGCGCCAGCACCCCGGGACAGGGCCCCGGAAACACCATATATTTT
>TRBJ1-1|TRBV6-2/TRBV6-3|NA|NA
CASSYSAQQTAFF
TGTGCCAGCAGTTACTCAGCGCAGCAGACTGCTTTCTTT
>TRBJ2-7|TRBV7-3|NA|NA
CASSLGDSYEQYF
TGTGCCAGCAGCTTAGGAGATTCCTACGAGCAGTACTTC
>TRBJ2-4|TRBV11-3|NA|TRBD1
CASSHRTGDSIQYF
TGTGCCAGCAGCCACCGGACAGGGGACTCCATTCAGTACTTC
>TRBJ1-4|TRBV5-5|once|TRBD1
CASTPQGAREKLFF
TGTGCCAGCACTCCTCAGGGGGCGAGAGAAAAACTGTTTTTT
>TRBJ1-3|TRBV7-8|NA|NA
CASSHDTYGTGSGNTIYF
TGTGCCAGCAGCCACGACACCTACGGCACCGGCTCTGGAAACACCATATATTTT
>TRBJ2-7|TRBV7-9|NA|TRBD1
CASSNPGQGEFEQYF
TGTGCCAGCAGCAACCCGGGACAGGGGGAGTTCGAGCAGTACTTC
>TRBJ1-1|TRBV18|NA|NA
CASSPETEMNTEAFF
TGTGCCAGCTCACCAGAGACAGAGATGAACACTGAAGCTTTCTTT
>TRBJ2-2|TRBV7-6|NA|TRBD2
CASSSVGLAGGGGELFF
TGTGCCAGCAGCTCCGTGGGACTAGCGGGGGGAGGCGGGGAGCTGTTTTTT
>TRBJ1-6|TRBV20-1|NA|NA
CSASDPWGTSNSPLHF
TGCAGTGCTAGTGACCCCTGGGGCACTTCCAATTCACCCCTCCACTTT
>TRBJ2-3|TRBV4-1|NA|TRBD2
CASSQDLSLAGTTDTQYF
TGCGCCAGCAGCCAAGATCTTAGCCTAGCGGGGACCACAGATACGCAGTATTTT
>TRBJ2-3|TRBV4-2|NA|NA
CASSLSGTSTDTQYF
TGTGCCAGCAGCCTATCCGGGACTAGCACAGATACGCAGTATTTT
>TRBJ1-5|TRBV4-3|once|TRBD1
CASSRTFGLTGENQPQHF
TGCGCCAGCAGCCGCACTTTTGGGTTGACAGGGGAGAATCAGCCCCAGCATTTT
>TRBJ2-5|TRBV19|NA|NA
CASSIYQEETQYF
TGTGCCAGTAGTATCTACCAGGAAGAGACCCAGTACTTC
>TRBJ1-6|TRBV7-2|once|TRBD1
CASSFRPGQENSPLHF
TGTGCCAGCAGCTTCCGCCCGGGACAGGAGAATTCACCCCTCCACTTT
>TRBJ2-7|TRBV6-2/TRBV6-3|once|TRBD2
CASSPRTSGGAYEQYF
TGTGCCAGCAGCCCTCGGACTAGCGGGGGGGCCTACGAGCAGTACTTC
>TRBJ2-1|TRBV11-3|NA|TRBD2
CASSLVSGGGRDEQFF
TGTGCCAGCAGCTTAGTGAGCGGGGGAGGTCGGGATGAGCAGTTCTTC
>TRBJ2-5|TRBV4-3|few|NA
CASSQDRGSNRETQYF
TGCGCCAGCAGCCAAGATCGAGGGTCCAACAGAGAGACCCAGTACTTC
>TRBJ2-7|TRBV25-1|NA|NA
CASSDIYEQYF
TGTGCCAGCAGTGATATCTACGAGCAGTACTTC
>TRBJ2-1|TRBV13|NA|NA
CASSSRLERNEQFF
TGTGCCAGCAGCTCCCGACTAGAGCGGAATGAGCAGTTCTTC
>TRBJ2-5|TRBV27|NA|TRBD2
CASSKLAGVQETQYF
TGTGCCAGCAGTAAACTAGCGGGGGTTCAAGAGACCCAGTACTTC
>TRBJ1-1|TRBV7-8|NA|TRBD1
CASSLGQYTEAFF
TGTGCCAGCAGCTTGGGACAGTACACTGAAGCTTTCTTT